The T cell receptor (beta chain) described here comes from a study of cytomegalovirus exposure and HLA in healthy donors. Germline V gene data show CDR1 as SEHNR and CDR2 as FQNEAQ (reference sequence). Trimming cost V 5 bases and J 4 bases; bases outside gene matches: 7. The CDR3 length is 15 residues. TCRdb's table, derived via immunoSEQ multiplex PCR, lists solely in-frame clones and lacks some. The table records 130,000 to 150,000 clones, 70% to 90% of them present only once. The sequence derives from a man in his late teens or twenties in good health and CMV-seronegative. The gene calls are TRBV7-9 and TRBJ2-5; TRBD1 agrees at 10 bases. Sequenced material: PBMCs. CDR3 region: CASSPNGQGGETQYF. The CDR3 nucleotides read TGTGCCAGCAGCCCTAACGGACAGGGGGGAGAGACCCAGTACTTC.